This TCR beta chain was captured by sequencing in a study of beta chain features in type 1 diabetes (dated by TCRdb to 2016 to 2018). Some background on the complete study: No differences in mean age, gender distribution, total cell number or subset yield were found between patients and healthy donors. A total of just under 110,000,000 sorted cells were examined across all samples, and RNA yield correlated strongly with the number of cells per subset. The study compared the TCRB repertoires of sorted circulating CD4+ T cell subsets in recently diagnosed type 1 diabetes patients with those in matched healthy donors. Whereas all 30 or so donors provided naive and central memory subsets, regulatory and stem cell-like memory subsets were isolated from just 8 patients and roughly eight healthy donors.

On this clone itself: Its target antigen remains unknown. No much larger clone is present one base from it, and per-base qualities are unavailable.

V is shortened by 3 bases, J by 6 bases, and the region joining them spans 19 bases. The CDR3, cysteine through phenylalanine, is 16 amino acids long. CDR3 DNA only is kept here, 48 bases in frame from base 1. Taken from the germline V gene, the CDR1 and CDR2 loops are SNHLY and FYNNEI. The full study reports these points: Naive, central memory and regulatory TCRB repertoires appeared to be more alike among patients than among healthy donors. Only small numbers of individuals were included in the HLA sub-analyses, which left unresolved whether HLA type had any influence on TCRB rearrangement. In all four CD4+ subsets, TCRB CDR3 length was moderately but significantly shorter in type 1 diabetes patients. Patients with type 1 diabetes made fewer insertions and deleted more nucleotides at VDJ recombination sites, implying thymic rearrangement abnormalities. PCR may preferentially amplify shorter templates, but because patient and control samples were amplified and corrected together, any resulting skew would affect both groups equally. Because cDNA rather than genomic DNA was sequenced, highly expressing activated cells could have been over-represented, although no difference in activation and CD3 levels was found between groups.

The entire amount of isolated RNA was reverse transcribed using the High Capacity cDNA Reverse Transcription Kit, so the sequenced TCRB transcripts were expressed ones. Deep immunoSEQ sequencing was applied to naive, central memory and regulatory T cell samples, giving an average of about 3.4 million total reads per sample. After sorted cells were lysed in RLT buffer, RNA was extracted with DNase-treated RNeasy Micro or Mini kits, with the choice depending on cell number. To prevent cross-contamination, each cell subset was processed individually, whereas patient and healthy donor samples were processed jointly. The immunoSEQ multiplex PCR was used to amplify TCRB sequences from cDNA, yielding 87-bp fragments that span the CDR3 region. Sequencing of the amplicons was performed on the Illumina HiSeq platform. As for how the authors treated the data: Synthetic template baselines were used to correct PCR bias computationally, reads within Hamming distance 2 were collapsed, and singletons that could not be merged were discarded. Reads were aligned against IMGT to assign V, D and J genes, CDR3 length and insertions or deletions at six rearrangement sites. Within each subset, clonotype counts were normalized to sorted cell number, and only after that were true diversity and Gini coefficients computed with the tcR R package. Repertoire sharing was quantified using the overlap coefficient calculated on TCRB nucleotide sequences. Out-of-frame TCRB sequences from naive cells were analyzed as a proxy for the pre-selection repertoire. TCRdb carries this immuneACCESS record with in-frame sequences only. Its versions omit some clonotypes, under half of them owing to an unresolved V gene in the studies checked, with the rest unexplained. V, J and clone size derive from that table, while D and trimming were established from the DNA sequence. The sample includes a few hundred thousand clones, with 13% to 15% observed a single time. Clones ranked in the top ten supply less than 0.02% of the sample.

Each donor gave one peripheral blood draw, approximately 110 mL on average, collected into heparinised tubes. A BD FACSAria II was used to sort naive, central memory, regulatory and stem cell-like memory CD4+ T cells with a panel that included CD45RO, CCR7, CD25, CD127, CD95 and CD27. All sorted populations exceeded 98% purity. PBMCs were isolated right away by Lymphoprep density gradient centrifugation and were stained directly, without culture. To minimize batch effects, samples were stained and sorted in pairs, one healthy donor with one patient per experiment. Source material: naive CD4+ T cells from blood. The cell subset or site label corresponds to: true naive CD4+ T cells. The TCR was taken from a man aged 30 to 39 with type 1 diabetes. Rearrangement joined TRBV2 to TRBJ2-3; no confident D gene assignment can be made. The DNA reads as follows: TGTGCCAGCAGTGAGAAGCGACTTTCGAACACCGATACGCAGTATTTT. The encoded protein is CASSEKRLSNTDTQYF.